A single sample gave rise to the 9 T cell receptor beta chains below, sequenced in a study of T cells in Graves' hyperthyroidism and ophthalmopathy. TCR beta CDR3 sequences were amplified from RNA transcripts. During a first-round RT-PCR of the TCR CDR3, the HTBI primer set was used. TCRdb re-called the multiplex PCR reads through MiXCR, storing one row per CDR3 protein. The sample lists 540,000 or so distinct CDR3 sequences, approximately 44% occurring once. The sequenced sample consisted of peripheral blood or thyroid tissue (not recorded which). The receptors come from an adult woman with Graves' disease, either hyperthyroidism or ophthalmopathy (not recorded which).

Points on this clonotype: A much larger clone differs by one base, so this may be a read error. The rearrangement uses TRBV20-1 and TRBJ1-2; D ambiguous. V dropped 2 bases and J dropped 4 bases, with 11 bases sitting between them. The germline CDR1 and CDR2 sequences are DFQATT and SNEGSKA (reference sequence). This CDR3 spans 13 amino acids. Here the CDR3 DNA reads TGCAGTGCTAGACCCCCTCAGATCTATGGCTACACCTTC. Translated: CSARPPQIYGYTF.

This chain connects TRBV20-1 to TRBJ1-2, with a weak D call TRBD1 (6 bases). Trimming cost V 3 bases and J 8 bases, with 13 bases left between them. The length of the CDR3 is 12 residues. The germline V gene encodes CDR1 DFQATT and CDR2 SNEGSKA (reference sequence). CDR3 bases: TGCAGTGCTAGTAGCGCAGGGGAAGGCTACACCTTC. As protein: CSASSAGEGYTF.

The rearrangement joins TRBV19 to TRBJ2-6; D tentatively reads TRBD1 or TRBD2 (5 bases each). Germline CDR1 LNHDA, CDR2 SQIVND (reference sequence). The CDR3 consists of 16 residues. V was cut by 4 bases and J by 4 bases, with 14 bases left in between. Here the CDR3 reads CASSRDRYTGANVLTF. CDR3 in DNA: TGTGCCAGTAGTAGGGACCGTTACACCGGGGCCAACGTCCTGACTTTC.

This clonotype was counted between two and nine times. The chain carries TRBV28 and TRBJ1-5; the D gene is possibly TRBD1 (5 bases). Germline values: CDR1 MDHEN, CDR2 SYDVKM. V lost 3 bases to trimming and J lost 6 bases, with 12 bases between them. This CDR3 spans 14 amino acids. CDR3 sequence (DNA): TGTGCCAGCAGTTTGGGGCGGCGGGGTCAGCCCCAGCATTTT. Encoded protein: CASSLGRRGQPQHF.

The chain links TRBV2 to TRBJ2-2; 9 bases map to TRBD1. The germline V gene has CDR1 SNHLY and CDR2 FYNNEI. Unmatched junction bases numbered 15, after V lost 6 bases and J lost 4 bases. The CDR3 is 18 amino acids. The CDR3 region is CASSKDPGQGTSTGELFF. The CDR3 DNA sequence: TGTGCCAGCAGCAAAGACCCGGGACAGGGAACGAGCACCGGGGAGCTGTTTTTT.

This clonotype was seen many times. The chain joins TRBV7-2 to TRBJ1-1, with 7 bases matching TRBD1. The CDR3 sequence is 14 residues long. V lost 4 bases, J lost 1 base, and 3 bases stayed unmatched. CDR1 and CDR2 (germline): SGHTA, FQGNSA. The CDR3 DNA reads TGTGCCAGCAGCTCCAGGGGGAAGAACACTGAAGCTTTCTTT. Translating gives CASSSRGKNTEAFF.

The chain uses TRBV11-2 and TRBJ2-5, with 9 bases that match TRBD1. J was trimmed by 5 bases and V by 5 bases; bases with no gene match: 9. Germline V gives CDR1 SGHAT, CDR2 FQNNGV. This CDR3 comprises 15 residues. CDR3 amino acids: CASSPGTGFWETQYF. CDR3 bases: TGTGCCAGCAGCCCCGGGACAGGGTTTTGGGAGACCCAGTACTTC. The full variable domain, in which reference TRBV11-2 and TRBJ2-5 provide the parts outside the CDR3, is EAGVAQSPRYKIIEKRQSVAFWCNPISGHATLYWYQQILGQGPKLLIQFQNNGVVDDSQLPKDRFSAERLKGVDSTLKIQPAKLEDSAVYLCASSPGTGFWETQYFGPGTRLLVL.

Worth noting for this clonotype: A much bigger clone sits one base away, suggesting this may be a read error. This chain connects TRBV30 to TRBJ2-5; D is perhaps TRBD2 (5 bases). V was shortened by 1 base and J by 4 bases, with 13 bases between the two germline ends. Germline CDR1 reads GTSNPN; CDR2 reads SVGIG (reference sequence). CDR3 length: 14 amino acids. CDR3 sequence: CAWSAPQRRETQYF. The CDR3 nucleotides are TGTGCCTGGAGTGCGCCCCAGCGGCGAGAGACCCAGTACTTC.

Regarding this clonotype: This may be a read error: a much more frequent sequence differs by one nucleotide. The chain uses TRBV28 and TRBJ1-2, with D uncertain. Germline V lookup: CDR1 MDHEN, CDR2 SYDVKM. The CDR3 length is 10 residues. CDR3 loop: CACSDYGYTF. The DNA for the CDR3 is TGTGCCTGCAGCGACTATGGCTACACCTTC.